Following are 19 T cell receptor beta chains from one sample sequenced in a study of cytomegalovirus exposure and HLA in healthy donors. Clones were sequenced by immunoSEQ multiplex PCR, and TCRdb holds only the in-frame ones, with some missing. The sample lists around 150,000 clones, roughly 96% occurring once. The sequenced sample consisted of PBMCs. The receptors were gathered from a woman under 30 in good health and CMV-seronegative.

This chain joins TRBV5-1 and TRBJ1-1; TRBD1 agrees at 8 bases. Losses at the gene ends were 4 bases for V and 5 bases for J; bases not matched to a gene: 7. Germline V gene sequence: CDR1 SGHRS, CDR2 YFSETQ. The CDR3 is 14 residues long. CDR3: CASSAVTGGTEAFF. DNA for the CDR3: TGCGCCAGCAGCGCCGTAACAGGGGGAACTGAAGCTTTCTTT.

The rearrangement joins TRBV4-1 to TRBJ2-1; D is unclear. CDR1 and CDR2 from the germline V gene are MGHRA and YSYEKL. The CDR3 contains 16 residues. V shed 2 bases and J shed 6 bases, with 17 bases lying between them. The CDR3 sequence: CASSQPTRSNFNEQFF. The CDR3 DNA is TGCGCCAGCAGCCAACCGACTCGGTCCAATTTCAATGAGCAGTTCTTC.

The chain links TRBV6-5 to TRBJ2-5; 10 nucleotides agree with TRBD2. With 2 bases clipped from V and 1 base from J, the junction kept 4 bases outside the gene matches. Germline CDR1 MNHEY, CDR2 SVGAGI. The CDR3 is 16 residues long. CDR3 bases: TGTGCCAGCAGTTACGCGGCTAGCGGGGGCCAAGAGACCCAGTACTTC. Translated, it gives CASSYAASGGQETQYF.

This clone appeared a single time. In DNA form, the CDR3 reads TGTGCCAGCAGGCACGGGACAGATCCAACCTACGAGCAGTACTTC. Encoded protein: CASRHGTDPTYEQYF. The genes are TRBV6-5 and TRBJ2-7; 7 bases are a match to TRBD1. There are 15 residues in the CDR3. From germline, CDR1 is MNHEY and CDR2 SVGAGI. V was clipped by 6 bases and J by 2 bases; unmatched bases: 10.

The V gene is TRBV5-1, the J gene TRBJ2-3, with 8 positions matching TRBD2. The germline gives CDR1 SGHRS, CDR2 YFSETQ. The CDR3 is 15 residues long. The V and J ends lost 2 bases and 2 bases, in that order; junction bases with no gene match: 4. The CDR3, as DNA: TGCGCCAGCAGCTTAGCGGGGGACTCCACAGATACGCAGTATTTT. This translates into CASSLAGDSTDTQYF.

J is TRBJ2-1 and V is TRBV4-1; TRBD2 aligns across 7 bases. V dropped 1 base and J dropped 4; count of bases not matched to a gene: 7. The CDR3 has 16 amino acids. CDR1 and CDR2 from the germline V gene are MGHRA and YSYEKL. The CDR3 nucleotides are TGCGCCAGCAGCCAAGGAGGGAGGGGAACATACAATGAGCAGTTCTTC. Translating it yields CASSQGGRGTYNEQFF.

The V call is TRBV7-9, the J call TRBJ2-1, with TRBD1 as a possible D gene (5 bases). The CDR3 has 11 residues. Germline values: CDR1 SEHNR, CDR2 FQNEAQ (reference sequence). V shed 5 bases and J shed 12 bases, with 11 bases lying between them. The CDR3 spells CASSQDIGQFF. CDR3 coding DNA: TGTGCCAGCAGCCAGGACATAGGGCAGTTCTTC.

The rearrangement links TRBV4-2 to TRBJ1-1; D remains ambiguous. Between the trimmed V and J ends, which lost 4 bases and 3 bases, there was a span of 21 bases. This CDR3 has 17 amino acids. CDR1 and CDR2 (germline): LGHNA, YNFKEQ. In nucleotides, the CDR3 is TGTGCCAGCAGCCTTGGTCTCCTTGCGAATAGAGACACTGAAGCTTTCTTT. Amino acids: CASSLGLLANRDTEAFF.

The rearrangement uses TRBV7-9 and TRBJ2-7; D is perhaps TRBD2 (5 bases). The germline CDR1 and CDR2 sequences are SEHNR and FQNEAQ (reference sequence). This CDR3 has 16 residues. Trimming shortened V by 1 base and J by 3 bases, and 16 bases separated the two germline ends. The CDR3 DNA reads TGTGCCAGCAGCTTAGTGGGAAGGGAGACGAGCTACGAGCAGTACTTC. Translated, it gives CASSLVGRETSYEQYF.

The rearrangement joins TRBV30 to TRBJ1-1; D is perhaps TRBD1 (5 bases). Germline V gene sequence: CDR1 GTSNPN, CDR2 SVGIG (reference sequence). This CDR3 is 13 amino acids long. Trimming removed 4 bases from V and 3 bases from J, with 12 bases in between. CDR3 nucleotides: TGTGCCTGGAATGATGGGGGGTACACTGAAGCTTTCTTT. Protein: CAWNDGGYTEAFF.

The CDR3 protein is CSHTGGAGDGYTF. The CDR3 DNA follows: TGCAGCCACACAGGGGGCGCGGGTGATGGCTACACCTTC. The chain employs TRBV29-1 and TRBJ1-2, with TRBD1 matching over 9 bases. This CDR3 comprises 13 residues. Germline V lookup: CDR1 SQVTM, CDR2 ANQGSEA. Losses at the gene ends were 8 bases for V and 6 bases for J; bases not matched to a gene: 10.

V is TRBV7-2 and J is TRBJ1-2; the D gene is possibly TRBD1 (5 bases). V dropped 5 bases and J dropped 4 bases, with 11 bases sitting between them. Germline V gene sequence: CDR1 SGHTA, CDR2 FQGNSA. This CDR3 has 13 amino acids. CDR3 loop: CASSDRRVYGYTF. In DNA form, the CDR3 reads TGTGCCAGCAGCGACCGCAGGGTCTATGGCTACACCTTC.

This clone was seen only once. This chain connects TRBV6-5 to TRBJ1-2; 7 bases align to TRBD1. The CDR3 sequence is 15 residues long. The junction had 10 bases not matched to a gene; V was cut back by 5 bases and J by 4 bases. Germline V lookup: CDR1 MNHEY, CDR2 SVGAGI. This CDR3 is CASSLSDRPLYGYTF. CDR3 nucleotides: TGTGCCAGCAGTCTGTCGGACAGGCCCCTCTATGGCTACACCTTC.

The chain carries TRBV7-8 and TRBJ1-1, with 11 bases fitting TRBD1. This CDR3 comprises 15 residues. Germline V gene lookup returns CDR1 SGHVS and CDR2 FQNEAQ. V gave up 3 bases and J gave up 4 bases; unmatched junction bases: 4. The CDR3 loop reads CASSLVGQGGTEAFF. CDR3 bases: TGTGCCAGCAGCTTGGTGGGACAGGGGGGCACTGAAGCTTTCTTT.

DNA for the CDR3: TGTGCCTGGTTGGAGTTAGCCAAAAACATTCAGTACTTC. Translated: CAWLELAKNIQYF. The chain joins TRBV30 to TRBJ2-4; D is unresolved. The V gene's germline CDR1 is GTSNPN and CDR2 SVGIG (reference sequence). V lost 5 bases, J lost 0 bases, and 8 bases lay in between. The CDR3 is 13 residues long. Supplemented by reference TRBV30 and TRBJ2-4, the full variable domain reads SQTIHQWPATLVQPVGSPLSLECTVEGTSNPNLYWYRQAAGRGLQLLFYSVGIGQISSEVPQNLSASRPQDRQFILSSKKLLLSDSGFYLCAWLELAKNIQYFGAGTRLSVL.

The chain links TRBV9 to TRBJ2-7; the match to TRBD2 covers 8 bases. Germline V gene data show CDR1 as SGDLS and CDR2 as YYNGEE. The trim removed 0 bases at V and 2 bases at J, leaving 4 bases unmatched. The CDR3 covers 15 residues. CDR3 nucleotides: TGTGCCAGCAGCGTAGGTAGCGGGGATGCCTACGAGCAGTACTTC. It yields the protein CASSVGSGDAYEQYF. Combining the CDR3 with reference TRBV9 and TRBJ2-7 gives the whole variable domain DSGVTQTPKHLITATGQRVTLRCSPRSGDLSVYWYQQSLDQGLQFLIQYYNGEERAKGNILERFSAQQFPDLHSELNLSSLELGDSALYFCASSVGSGDAYEQYFGPGTRLTVT.

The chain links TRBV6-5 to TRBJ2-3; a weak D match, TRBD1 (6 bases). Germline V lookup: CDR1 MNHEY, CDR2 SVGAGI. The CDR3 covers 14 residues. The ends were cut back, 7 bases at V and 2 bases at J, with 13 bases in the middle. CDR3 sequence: CASNSDSLTDTQYF. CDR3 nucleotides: TGTGCCAGCAATTCGGACAGCCTCACAGATACGCAGTATTTT.

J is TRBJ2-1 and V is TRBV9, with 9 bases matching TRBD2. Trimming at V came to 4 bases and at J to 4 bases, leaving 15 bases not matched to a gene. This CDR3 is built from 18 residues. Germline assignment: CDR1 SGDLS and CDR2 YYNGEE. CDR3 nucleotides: TGTGCCAGCAGCTCCCGACCTTTAGCGGGGGCGCTATACAATGAGCAGTTCTTC. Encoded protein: CASSSRPLAGALYNEQFF.

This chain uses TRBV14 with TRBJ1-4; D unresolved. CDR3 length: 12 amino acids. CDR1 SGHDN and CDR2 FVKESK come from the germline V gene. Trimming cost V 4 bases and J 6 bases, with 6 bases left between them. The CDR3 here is CASSLAHEKLFF. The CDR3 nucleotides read TGTGCCAGCAGCCTAGCACATGAAAAACTGTTTTTT.